Sequencing of this T cell receptor beta chain was carried out in a study of T cells in Graves' hyperthyroidism and ophthalmopathy. Findings and limits, study-wide: In the blood, most expanded thyroid clonotypes above 0.001 appeared as well.

What was amplified from RNA transcripts were TCR beta CDR3 regions. TCR CDR3 regions were first amplified by RT-PCR with HTBI primers. MiXCR was run by TCRdb on the multiplex PCR reads, yielding one entry per CDR3 protein. The table shows about 300,000 distinct CDR3 sequences, with roughly 13% occurring only once. V was trimmed by 2 bases and J by 0 bases, leaving 5 bases between them. The germline V gene has CDR1 ENHRY and CDR2 SYGVKD. The CDR3 loop spans 15 amino acids. The hyperthyroidism patients had all been newly diagnosed, and their disease duration was under 2 months. Their ages ranged from 18 to 65 years. Clinical symptoms, serum thyroxine, TRAb, thyroid ultrasound and orbital computed tomography informed diagnoses. This clonotype has a handful of counts. Its matching antigen is unknown.

The clonotype originates from a woman in her twenties or thirties with Graves' hyperthyroidism that later progressed to Graves' ophthalmopathy. The specimen sequenced was blood. The chain employs TRBV10-3 and TRBJ2-6; D gene uncertain. The CDR3 nucleotides read TGTGCCATCAGTGAGCCAGTCTCTGGGGCCAACGTCCTGACTTTC. Its protein is CAISEPVSGANVLTF.